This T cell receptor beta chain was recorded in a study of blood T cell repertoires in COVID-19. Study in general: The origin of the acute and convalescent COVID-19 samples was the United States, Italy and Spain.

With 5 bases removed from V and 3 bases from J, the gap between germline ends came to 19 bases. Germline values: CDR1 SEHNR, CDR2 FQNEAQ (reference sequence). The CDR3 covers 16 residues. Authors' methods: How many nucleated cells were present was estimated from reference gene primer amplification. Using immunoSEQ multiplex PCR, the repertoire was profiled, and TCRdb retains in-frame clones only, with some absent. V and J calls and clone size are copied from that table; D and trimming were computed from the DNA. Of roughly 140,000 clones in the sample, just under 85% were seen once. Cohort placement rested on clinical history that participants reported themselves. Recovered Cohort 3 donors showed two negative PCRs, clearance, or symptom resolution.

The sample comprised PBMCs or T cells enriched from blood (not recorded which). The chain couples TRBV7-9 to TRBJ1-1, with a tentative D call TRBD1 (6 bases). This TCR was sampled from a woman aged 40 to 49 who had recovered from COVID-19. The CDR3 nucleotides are TGTGCCAGCAGCGCCACAGGGTCTGGCCTGGACACTGAAGCTTTCTTT. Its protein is CASSATGSGLDTEAFF.